These T cell receptor beta chains were read from a single sample in a study of blood T cells in healthy people across ages. From the 5' RACE reads, TCRdb called clonotypes with MiXCR, one entry per CDR3 protein. The sample has around 600,000 distinct CDR3 sequences, more than 45% seen once. Sequencing was carried out using blood. Every receptor here comes from a man older than 75 in good health. The CDR3 runs from the conserved cysteine through the conserved F or W. Each record gives: J gene, V gene, D gene, clone size, CDR3 protein, CDR3 DNA. D genes are given only for firm matches. Rows may omit the clone size; those that give it use once, few, many or a size class.

TRBJ2-2 TRBV29-1 TRBD1 - CSAGTVETGELFF TGCAGCGCCGGGACAGTGGAGACCGGGGAGCTGTTTTTT
TRBJ2-2 TRBV4-3 - - CASSQDVLAQGGTGELFF TGCGCCAGCAGCCAAGACGTATTGGCACAGGGCGGGACCGGGGAGCTGTTTTTT
TRBJ2-1 TRBV6-5 TRBD2 - CASSYTLPRGRPAYNEQFF TGTGCCAGCAGTTACACCCTCCCCCGCGGGAGGCCTGCCTACAATGAGCAGTTCTTC
TRBJ2-3 TRBV20-1 - few CSARDLYTQYF TGCAGTGCTAGAGATCTCTATACGCAGTATTTT
TRBJ1-3 TRBV6-5 TRBD1 - CASSYRDRGRDWSGNTIYF TGTGCCAGCAGTTACAGGGACAGGGGGCGCGATTGGTCTGGAAACACCATATATTTT
TRBJ2-3 TRBV29-1 - - CSVARGTDTQYF TGCAGCGTTGCCAGGGGCACAGATACGCAGTATTTT
TRBJ1-1 TRBV7-2 - - CASSVAVTTAEAFF TGTGCCAGCAGCGTAGCTGTGACAACGGCTGAAGCTTTCTTT
TRBJ2-5 TRBV9 - - CASSVGVSGETQYF TGTGCCAGCAGCGTAGGAGTATCCGGAGAGACCCAGTACTTC
TRBJ1-1 TRBV5-6 - - CASSSTLNTEAFF TGTGCCAGCAGCTCTACATTGAACACTGAAGCTTTCTTT
TRBJ2-5 TRBV6-6 - - CASSLRQMETQYF TGTGCCAGCAGCTTGCGGCAGATGGAGACCCAGTACTTC
TRBJ1-2 TRBV7-2 TRBD1 - CASSVGTGEAYGYTF TGTGCCAGCAGCGTCGGGACAGGGGAGGCCTATGGCTACACCTTC
TRBJ1-6 TRBV4-2 - once CASSQGQNSPLHF TGTGCCAGCAGCCAAGGTCAGAATTCACCCCTCCACTTT
TRBJ1-5 TRBV6-2/TRBV6-3 TRBD1 - CASTGQGGQPQHF TGTGCCAGCACTGGGCAGGGGGGTCAGCCCCAGCATTTT
TRBJ2-6 TRBV9 - - CASTHRGGANVLTF TGTGCCAGCACCCATCGAGGTGGGGCCAACGTCCTGACTTTC
TRBJ2-1 TRBV20-1 TRBD1 - CSARGRDRGYEQFF TGCAGTGCTAGAGGCCGGGACAGGGGCTATGAGCAGTTCTTC
TRBJ2-7 TRBV5-6 - - CASSLWGSFREQYF TGTGCCAGCAGCTTGTGGGGGTCTTTTCGGGAGCAGTACTTC
TRBJ2-7 TRBV4-3 - - CASSQDRTVEQYF TGCGCCAGCAGCCAAGATAGAACAGTCGAGCAGTACTTC
TRBJ2-7 TRBV12-3/TRBV12-4 TRBD1 - CASSLPGQSFGEQYF TGTGCCAGCAGTCTTCCGGGACAGTCCTTCGGCGAGCAGTACTTC
TRBJ2-7 TRBV9 - - CASSARGDRPNYERYF TGTGCCAGCAGCGCAAGAGGTGACAGGCCCAACTACGAGCGGTACTTC
TRBJ2-3 TRBV20-1 - - CSAAKGGRADTQYF TGCAGTGCTGCTAAGGGGGGTAGGGCAGATACGCAGTATTTT
TRBJ2-1 TRBV6-5 - many CASSPPGRTYNEQFF TGTGCCAGCAGTCCCCCAGGGAGGACCTACAATGAGCAGTTCTTC
TRBJ2-1 TRBV3-1 - few CASSHPRSGLGEQFF TGTGCCAGCAGCCACCCCAGGTCAGGGCTTGGTGAGCAGTTCTTC
TRBJ2-5 TRBV6-2/TRBV6-3 TRBD2 many CASSQGLAGETQYF TGTGCCAGCAGCCAAGGACTAGCGGGAGAGACCCAGTACTTC
TRBJ2-5 TRBV12-3/TRBV12-4 - - CASSRALETQYF TGTGCCAGCAGTAGAGCCTTAGAGACCCAGTACTTC
TRBJ1-1 TRBV7-2 TRBD1 - CASSSQGTANTEAFF TGTGCCAGCAGCTCCCAAGGGACAGCGAACACTGAAGCTTTCTTT
TRBJ2-1 TRBV20-1 - once CSAREGGPSSYNEQFF TGCAGTGCTAGAGAGGGGGGTCCGAGCTCCTACAATGAGCAGTTCTTC
TRBJ2-5 TRBV20-1 - - CSARTGWRETQYF TGCAGTGCTAGAACAGGGTGGCGAGAGACCCAGTACTTC
TRBJ2-1 TRBV5-1 - - CASSLGVAASEQFF TGCGCCAGCAGCTTGGGAGTAGCGGCCAGTGAGCAGTTCTTC
TRBJ2-7 TRBV6-2/TRBV6-3 TRBD2 few CASSRAGGLYEQYF TGTGCCAGCAGTCGAGCGGGGGGGCTCTACGAGCAGTACTTC
TRBJ2-7 TRBV20-1 TRBD2 - CSAVLSERGSLYEQYF TGCAGTGCCGTACTTTCGGAGCGGGGGAGCCTCTACGAGCAGTACTTC
TRBJ1-1 TRBV27 - - CASRGWTDGNTEAFF TGTGCCAGCAGGGGATGGACCGACGGGAACACTGAAGCTTTCTTT
TRBJ2-5 TRBV12-5 - few CASGLDYPINEETQYF TGTGCTAGTGGTTTGGATTATCCGATTAACGAGGAGACCCAGTACTTC
TRBJ2-3 TRBV27 - - CASTFEAGHTDTQYF TGTGCCAGCACGTTCGAGGCAGGGCACACAGATACGCAGTATTTT
TRBJ2-4 TRBV29-1 - few CSVEEGGEAKNIQYF TGCAGCGTTGAAGAGGGTGGGGAGGCCAAAAACATTCAGTACTTC
TRBJ2-5 TRBV5-1 TRBD1 - CASSIGQGEETRYF TGCGCCAGCAGCATCGGACAGGGGGAAGAGACCCGGTACTTC
TRBJ1-5 TRBV20-1 - - CSASEPVSNQPQHF TGCAGTGCTAGTGAGCCGGTTAGCAATCAGCCCCAGCATTTT
TRBJ2-5 TRBV18 - - CASSPLNSETRYF TGTGCCAGCTCACCACTTAATTCGGAGACCCGGTACTTC
TRBJ2-5 TRBV20-1 TRBD1 - CSARGGDRGQETQYF TGCAGTGCTAGAGGAGGGGACAGGGGGCAAGAGACCCAGTACTTC
TRBJ2-1 TRBV7-3 TRBD2 - CASSLRALAAYNEQFF TGTGCCAGCAGCCTGCGGGCACTAGCGGCTTACAATGAGCAGTTCTTC
TRBJ2-7 TRBV6-5 - - CASSYGQRTYEQYF TGTGCCAGCAGTTACGGGCAGAGGACCTACGAGCAGTACTTC
TRBJ2-5 TRBV6-5 - many CASTLGKTQYF TGTGCCAGCACCCTGGGGAAGACCCAGTACTTC
TRBJ2-1 TRBV7-2 TRBD1 - CASSPDRGPHEQFF TGTGCCAGCAGCCCGGACAGGGGGCCTCATGAGCAGTTCTTC
TRBJ2-7 TRBV4-1 TRBD1 few CASSHRQGTYEQYF TGCGCCAGCAGCCACCGACAGGGGACCTACGAGCAGTACTTC
TRBJ2-7 TRBV19 TRBD2 - CASSIGTSVYEQYF TGTGCCAGTAGTATTGGGACTAGCGTCTACGAGCAGTACTTC
TRBJ2-3 TRBV6-2/TRBV6-3 - few CASSYGTSSTDTQYF TGTGCCAGCAGTTATGGAACTAGTAGCACAGATACGCAGTATTTT
TRBJ2-1 TRBV2 - - CASRVTGLRYNEQFF TGTGCCAGCCGCGTAACGGGGCTAAGGTACAATGAGCAGTTCTTC
TRBJ2-1 TRBV29-1 - - CSVEVTSPNEQFF TGCAGCGTTGAAGTTACTTCCCCAAATGAGCAGTTCTTC
TRBJ2-5 TRBV27 TRBD2 - CASSYRGSGGQETQYF TGTGCCAGCAGTTACCGGGGTAGCGGGGGACAAGAGACCCAGTACTTC
TRBJ2-5 TRBV14 TRBD2 - CASSQGVRGSGETQYF TGTGCCAGCAGCCAAGGGGTTCGCGGGAGTGGTGAGACCCAGTACTTC
TRBJ2-5 TRBV25-1 - - CASRQVPGETQYF TGTGCCAGCAGACAGGTTCCAGGAGAGACCCAGTACTTC
TRBJ2-7 TRBV20-1 TRBD1 - CSALRDSTYEQYF TGCAGTGCTCTGAGGGACAGCACCTACGAGCAGTACTTC
TRBJ2-7 TRBV29-1 - few CSVGGISGAYEQYF TGCAGCGTTGGGGGAATTAGCGGAGCCTACGAGCAGTACTTC